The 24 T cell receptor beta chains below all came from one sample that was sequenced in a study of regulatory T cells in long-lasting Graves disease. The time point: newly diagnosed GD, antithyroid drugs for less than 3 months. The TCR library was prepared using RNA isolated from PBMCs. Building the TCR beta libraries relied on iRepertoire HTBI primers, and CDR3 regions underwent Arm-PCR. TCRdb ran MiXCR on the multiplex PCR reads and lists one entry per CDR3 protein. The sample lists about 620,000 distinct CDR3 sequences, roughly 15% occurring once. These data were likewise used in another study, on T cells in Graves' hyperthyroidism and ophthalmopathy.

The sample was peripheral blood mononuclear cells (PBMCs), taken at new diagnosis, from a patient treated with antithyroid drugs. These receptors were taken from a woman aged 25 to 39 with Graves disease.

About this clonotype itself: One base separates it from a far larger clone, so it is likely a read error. CDR3 DNA: TGTGCCAGCAGTTTGGACAGGGAGGTTTTAGGTACGCAGTATTTT. This gives the protein CASSLDREVLGTQYF. The chain has TRBV28 and TRBJ2-1, with 8 bases lining up with TRBD1. The DNA end lines up better with TRBJ2-3; the J call may be wrong. Germline loops: CDR1 MDHEN, CDR2 SYDVKM. This CDR3 region has 15 residues.

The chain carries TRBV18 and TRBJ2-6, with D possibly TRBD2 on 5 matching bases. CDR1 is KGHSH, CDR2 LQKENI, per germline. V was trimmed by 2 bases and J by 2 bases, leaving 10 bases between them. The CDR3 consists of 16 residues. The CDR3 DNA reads TGTGCCAGCTCACCAGGGTACGGGGCTGGGGCCAACGTCCTGACTTTC. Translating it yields CASSPGYGAGANVLTF.

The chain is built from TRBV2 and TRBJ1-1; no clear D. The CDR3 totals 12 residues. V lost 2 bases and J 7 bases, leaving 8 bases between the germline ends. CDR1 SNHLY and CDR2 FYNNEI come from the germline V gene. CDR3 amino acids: CASSENSGEAFF. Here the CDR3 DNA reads TGTGCCAGCAGTGAAAATTCCGGTGAAGCTTTCTTT.

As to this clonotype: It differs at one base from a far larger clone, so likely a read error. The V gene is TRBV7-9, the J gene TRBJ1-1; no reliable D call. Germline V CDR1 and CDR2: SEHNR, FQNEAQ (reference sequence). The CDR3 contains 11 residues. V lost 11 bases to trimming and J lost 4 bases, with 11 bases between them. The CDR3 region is CAGKQVTEAFF. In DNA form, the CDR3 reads TGTGCCGGCAAGCAGGTCACTGAAGCTTTCTTT.

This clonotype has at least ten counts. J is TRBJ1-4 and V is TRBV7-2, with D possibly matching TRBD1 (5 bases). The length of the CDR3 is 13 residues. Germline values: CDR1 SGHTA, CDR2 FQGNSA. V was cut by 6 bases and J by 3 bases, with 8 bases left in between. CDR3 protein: CASSQGANEKLFF. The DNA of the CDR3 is TGTGCCAGCAGTCAAGGGGCTAATGAAAAACTGTTTTTT.

Here the CDR3 reads CSAKGGRSTYEQYF. The DNA for the CDR3 is TGCAGTGCTAAAGGGGGGCGATCGACCTACGAGCAGTACTTC. The V and J genes are TRBV20-1 and TRBJ2-7; D assignment may be TRBD1 or TRBD2 (6 bases each). The CDR3 consists of 14 residues. Per germline, CDR1 DFQATT and CDR2 SNEGSKA (reference sequence). The germline V and J ends were trimmed by 4 bases and 2 bases, with 15 bases remaining between them.

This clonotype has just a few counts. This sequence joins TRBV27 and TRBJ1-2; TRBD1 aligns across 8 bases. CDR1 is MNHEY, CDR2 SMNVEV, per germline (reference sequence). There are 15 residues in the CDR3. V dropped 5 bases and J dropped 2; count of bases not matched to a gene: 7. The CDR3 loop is CASSTTGTGNYGYTF. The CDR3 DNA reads TGTGCCAGCAGTACCACCGGGACAGGAAACTATGGCTACACCTTC.

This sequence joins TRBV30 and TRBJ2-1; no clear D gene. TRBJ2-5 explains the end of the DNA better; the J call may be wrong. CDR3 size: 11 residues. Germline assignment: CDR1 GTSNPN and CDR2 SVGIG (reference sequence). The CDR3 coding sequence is TGTGCCTGGAGTTTCGGAGAGACCCAGTACTTC. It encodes CAWSFGETQYF.

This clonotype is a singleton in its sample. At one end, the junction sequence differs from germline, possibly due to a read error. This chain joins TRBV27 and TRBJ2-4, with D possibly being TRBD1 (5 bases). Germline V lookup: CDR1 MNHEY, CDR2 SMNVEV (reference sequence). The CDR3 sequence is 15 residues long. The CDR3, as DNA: TGTGCCAGTGGGATAGTGGGGCTTCGTTGGAACACTCAGTACTTC. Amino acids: CASGIVGLRWNTQYF.

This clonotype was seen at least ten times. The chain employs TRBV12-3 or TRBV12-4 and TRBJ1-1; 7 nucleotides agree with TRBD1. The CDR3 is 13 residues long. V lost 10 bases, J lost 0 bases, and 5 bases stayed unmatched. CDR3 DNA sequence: TGTGCCATAGCGGGACAGATGAACACTGAAGCTTTCTTT. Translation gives CAIAGQMNTEAFF.

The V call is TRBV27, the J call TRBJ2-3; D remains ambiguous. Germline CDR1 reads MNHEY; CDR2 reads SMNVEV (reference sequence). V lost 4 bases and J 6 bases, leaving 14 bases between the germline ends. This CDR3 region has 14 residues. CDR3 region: CASSSPLDRDTQYF. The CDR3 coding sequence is TGTGCCAGCAGTTCCCCCTTAGATAGGGATACGCAGTATTTT.

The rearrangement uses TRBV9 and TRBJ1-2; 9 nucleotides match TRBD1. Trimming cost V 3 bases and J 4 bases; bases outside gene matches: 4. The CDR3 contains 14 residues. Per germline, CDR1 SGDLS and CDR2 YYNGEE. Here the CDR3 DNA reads TGTGCCAGCAGCGACCGGGACAGGGTCTATGGCTACACCTTC. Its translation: CASSDRDRVYGYTF.

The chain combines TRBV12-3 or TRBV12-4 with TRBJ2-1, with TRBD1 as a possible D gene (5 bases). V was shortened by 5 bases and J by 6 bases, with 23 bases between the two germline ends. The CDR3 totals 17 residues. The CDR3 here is CASSKQPGIGPCNEQFF. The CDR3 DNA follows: TGTGCCAGCAGTAAACAACCAGGGATTGGTCCCTGCAATGAGCAGTTCTTC.

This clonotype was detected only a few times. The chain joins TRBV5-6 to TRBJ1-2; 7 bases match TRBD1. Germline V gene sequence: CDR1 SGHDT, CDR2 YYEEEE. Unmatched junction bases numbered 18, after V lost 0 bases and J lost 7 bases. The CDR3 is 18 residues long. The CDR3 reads CASSLAGQGDPPGGGYTF. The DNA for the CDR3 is TGTGCCAGCAGCTTGGCCGGTCAGGGGGACCCCCCCGGTGGTGGCTACACCTTC.

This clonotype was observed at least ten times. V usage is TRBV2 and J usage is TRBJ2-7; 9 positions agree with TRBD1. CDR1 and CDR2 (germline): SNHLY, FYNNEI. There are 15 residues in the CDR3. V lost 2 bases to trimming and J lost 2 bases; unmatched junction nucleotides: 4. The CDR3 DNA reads TGTGCCAGCAGTGAAAGACAGGGGGAAGCCTACGAGCAGTACTTC. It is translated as CASSERQGEAYEQYF. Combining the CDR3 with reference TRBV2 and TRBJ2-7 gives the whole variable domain EPEVTQTPSHQVTQMGQEVILRCVPISNHLYFYWYRQILGQKVEFLVSFYNNEISEKSEIFDDQFSVERPDGSNFTLKIRSTKLEDSAMYFCASSERQGEAYEQYFGPGTRLTVT.

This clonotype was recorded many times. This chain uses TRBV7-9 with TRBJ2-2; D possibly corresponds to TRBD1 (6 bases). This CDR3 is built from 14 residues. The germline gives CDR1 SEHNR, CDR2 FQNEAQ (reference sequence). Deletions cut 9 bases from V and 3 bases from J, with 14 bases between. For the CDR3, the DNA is TGTGCCAGTTCTGTCAGGGGTTACACCGGGGAGCTGTTTTTT. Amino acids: CASSVRGYTGELFF.

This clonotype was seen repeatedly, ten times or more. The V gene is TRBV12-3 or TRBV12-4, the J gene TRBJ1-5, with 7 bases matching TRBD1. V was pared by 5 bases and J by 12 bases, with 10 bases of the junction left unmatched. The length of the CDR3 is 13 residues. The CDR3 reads CASSEPPGQNQHF. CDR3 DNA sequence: TGTGCCAGCAGTGAACCTCCGGGACAGAACCAGCATTTT.

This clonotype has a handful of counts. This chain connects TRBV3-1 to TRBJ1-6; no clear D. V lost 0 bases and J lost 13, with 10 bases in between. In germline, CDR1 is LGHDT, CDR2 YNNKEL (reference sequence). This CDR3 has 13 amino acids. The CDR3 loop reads CASSQDWRSPLHF. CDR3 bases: TGTGCCAGCAGCCAAGATTGGCGTAGTCCCCTCCACTTT.

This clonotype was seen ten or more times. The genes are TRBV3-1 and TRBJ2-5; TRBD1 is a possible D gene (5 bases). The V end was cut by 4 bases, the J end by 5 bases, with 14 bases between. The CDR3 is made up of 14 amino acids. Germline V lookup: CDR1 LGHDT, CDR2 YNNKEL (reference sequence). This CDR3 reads CASSPRQGGETQYF. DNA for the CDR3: TGTGCCAGCAGCCCGCGGCAGGGCGGTGAGACCCAGTACTTC.

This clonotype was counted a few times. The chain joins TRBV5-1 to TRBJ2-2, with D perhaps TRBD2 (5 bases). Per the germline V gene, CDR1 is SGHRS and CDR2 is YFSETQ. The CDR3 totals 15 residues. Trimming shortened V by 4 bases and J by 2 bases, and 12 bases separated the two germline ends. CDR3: CASSPGLVNTGELFF. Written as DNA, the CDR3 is TGCGCCAGCAGCCCCGGACTGGTAAACACCGGGGAGCTGTTTTTT.

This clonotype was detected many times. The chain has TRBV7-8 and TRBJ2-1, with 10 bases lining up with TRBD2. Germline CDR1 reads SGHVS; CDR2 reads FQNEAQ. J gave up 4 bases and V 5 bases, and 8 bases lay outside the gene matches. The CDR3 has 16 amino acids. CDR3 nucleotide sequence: TGTGCCAGCAGCCCTAGCGGGGGAGGGATATACAATGAGCAGTTCTTC. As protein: CASSPSGGGIYNEQFF.

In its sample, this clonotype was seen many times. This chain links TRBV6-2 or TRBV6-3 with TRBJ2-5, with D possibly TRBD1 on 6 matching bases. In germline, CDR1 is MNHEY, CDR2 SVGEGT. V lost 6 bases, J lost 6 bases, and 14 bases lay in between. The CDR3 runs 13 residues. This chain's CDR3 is CASRTGFVKTQYF. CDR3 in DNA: TGTGCCAGCAGAACAGGGTTCGTGAAGACCCAGTACTTC.

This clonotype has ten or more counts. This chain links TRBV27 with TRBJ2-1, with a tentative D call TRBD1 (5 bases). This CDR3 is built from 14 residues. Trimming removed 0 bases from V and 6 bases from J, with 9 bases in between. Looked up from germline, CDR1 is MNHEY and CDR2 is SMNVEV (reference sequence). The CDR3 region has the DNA TGTGCCAGCAGTTTATCGAGACAGCTCAATGAGCAGTTCTTC. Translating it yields CASSLSRQLNEQFF.

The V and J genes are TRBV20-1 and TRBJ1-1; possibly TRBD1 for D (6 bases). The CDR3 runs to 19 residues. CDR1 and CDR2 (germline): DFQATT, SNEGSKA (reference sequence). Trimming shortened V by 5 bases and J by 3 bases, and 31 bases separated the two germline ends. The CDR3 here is CSAPKAPKALVNRDTEAFF. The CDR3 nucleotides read TGCAGTGCTCCTAAGGCCCCTAAGGCCCTCGTCAACAGGGACACTGAAGCTTTCTTT.